The 32 T cell receptor beta chains reported below all come from one sample, sequenced in a study of blood T cell repertoires in COVID-19. Here immunoSEQ multiplex PCR was the method, and the copy in TCRdb shows in-frame clones only, minus some. The sample holds around 300,000 clones; about 91% are singletons and the top ten take roughly 1.7%. The material sequenced was peripheral blood. The receptor set was obtained from a woman between 25 and 40 years old with COVID-19, enrolled during active disease.

This CDR3 reads CASSRPLGDSYEQYF. In DNA form, the CDR3 reads TGTGCCAGCAGCCGCCCGCTTGGGGACAGCTACGAGCAGTACTTC. V gene TRBV3-1 (or the pseudogene TRBV3-2) combines with J gene TRBJ2-7; TRBD1 agrees at 7 bases. The CDR3 length is 15 residues. The junction had 9 bases not matched to a gene; V was cut back by 4 bases and J by 3 bases. Germline V gene lookup returns CDR1 LGHDT and CDR2 YNNKEL (reference sequence).

As concerns this clone: Other nucleotide sequences from this sample produce the same CDR3. The V call is TRBV11-2, the J call TRBJ1-3; D perhaps matches TRBD1 (5 bases). This CDR3 is 15 amino acids long. V gave up 1 base and J gave up 0 bases, with 7 bases separating them. Germline V CDR1 and CDR2: SGHAT, FQNNGV. As DNA, the CDR3 is TGTGCCAGCAGCTTAGTGCAGGGCTCTGGAAACACCATATATTTT. Translating it yields CASSLVQGSGNTIYF.

Details on this clone: The same CDR3 also results from other DNA sequences found in this sample. The rearrangement links TRBV18 to TRBJ1-4, with 8 bases fitting TRBD1. V dropped 3 bases and J dropped 3; count of bases not matched to a gene: 0. In germline, CDR1 is KGHSH, CDR2 LQKENI. The CDR3 sequence is 14 residues long. CDR3: CASSPTGANEKLFF. DNA for the CDR3: TGTGCCAGCTCACCGACAGGGGCTAATGAAAAACTGTTTTTT.

The CDR3 loop is CASSVRGGVSADTQYF. The CDR3 DNA reads TGTGCCAGCAGCGTCAGAGGGGGGGTTTCGGCAGATACGCAGTATTTT. The gene calls are TRBV7-9 and TRBJ2-3, with D possibly TRBD2 on 7 matching bases. V was trimmed by 5 bases and J by 4 bases, leaving 19 bases between them. The CDR3 is made up of 16 amino acids. Germline V gene sequence: CDR1 SEHNR, CDR2 FQNEAQ (reference sequence).

The chain has TRBV11-3 and TRBJ2-7; a weak D match, TRBD2 (7 bases). The V end was cut by 6 bases, the J end by 7 bases, with 22 bases between. The CDR3 runs to 15 residues. CDR1 and CDR2 from the germline V gene are SGHNT and YENEEA. CDR3 in amino acids: CASSRGRGGAGEQYF. The CDR3, as DNA: TGTGCCAGCAGTAGGGGACGCGGGGGCGCGGGAGAGCAGTACTTC.

V gene TRBV29-1 combines with J gene TRBJ1-3; 9 positions match TRBD1. Trimming cost V 5 bases and J 4 bases; bases outside gene matches: 3. This CDR3 is built from 13 residues. Germline loops: CDR1 SQVTM, CDR2 ANQGSEA. Here the CDR3 reads CSVQTGGGNTIYF. The CDR3 DNA sequence: TGCAGCGTTCAGACAGGGGGAGGAAACACCATATATTTT.

This chain links TRBV5-1 with TRBJ1-2, with D maybe TRBD1 (5 bases). The germline V and J ends were trimmed by 0 bases and 5 bases, with 14 bases remaining between them. Looked up from germline, CDR1 is SGHRS and CDR2 is YFSETQ. This CDR3 comprises 15 residues. The DNA for the CDR3 is TGCGCCAGCAGCTTGGAGGGGCAGAAACTTTATGGCTACACCTTC. It specifies CASSLEGQKLYGYTF.

The chain joins TRBV28 to TRBJ2-2; perhaps TRBD1 as D (6 bases). V was clipped by 2 bases and J by 6 bases, with 16 bases between them. Germline-derived CDR1 and CDR2 are MDHEN and SYDVKM. This CDR3 has 16 amino acids. CDR3 DNA: TGTGCCAGCAGTTTACTTTTGGGCAGGGGCCCCGGGGAGCTGTTTTTT. Its translation: CASSLLLGRGPGELFF.

The chain uses TRBV11-3 and TRBJ2-3; D gene ambiguous. V lost 0 bases to trimming and J lost 4 bases, with 14 bases between them. The germline V gene has CDR1 SGHNT and CDR2 YENEEA. There are 16 residues in the CDR3. DNA of the CDR3: TGTGCCAGCAGCTTAGACGGAGCACGCTCGGCAGATACGCAGTATTTT. This gives the protein CASSLDGARSADTQYF.

This sequence joins TRBV25-1 and TRBJ2-1; 12 nucleotides align to TRBD2. CDR3 length equals 13 residues. The germline V gene encodes CDR1 MGHDK and CDR2 SYGVNS. The junction had 8 bases not matched to a gene; V was cut back by 11 bases and J by 9 bases. The CDR3 region has the DNA TGTGCCTCCCGGACTAGCGGGGAAGTTGAGCAGTTCTTC. Protein sequence: CASRTSGEVEQFF.

This clone was recorded a few times. V gene TRBV9 combines with J gene TRBJ1-2; 11 bases agree with TRBD1. Germline CDR1 and CDR2: SGDLS and YYNGEE. CDR3 length: 15 residues. The ends lost 0 bases at V and 4 bases at J; junction bases unmatched: 2. The DNA for the CDR3 is TGTGCCAGCAGCGTAGGGACAGGGGGCAGCTATGGCTACACCTTC. It yields the protein CASSVGTGGSYGYTF.

The chain joins TRBV5-1 to TRBJ2-1, with 9 bases identical to TRBD2. V lost 0 bases to trimming and J lost 8 bases; unmatched junction nucleotides: 6. Germline CDR1 reads SGHRS; CDR2 reads YFSETQ. This CDR3 is built from 15 residues. The CDR3 nucleotides are TGCGCCAGCAGCTTGGTAAGCGGGGGGCCCCATGAGCAGTTCTTC. Its protein is CASSLVSGGPHEQFF.

J is TRBJ2-7 and V is TRBV11-2; the D is unclear. This CDR3 has 15 residues. Germline loops: CDR1 SGHAT, CDR2 FQNNGV. V was pared by 1 base and J by 9 bases, with 19 bases between. The CDR3 here is CASSLGALPSEGQYF. CDR3 in DNA: TGTGCCAGCAGCTTAGGGGCTCTACCCTCGGAAGGGCAGTACTTC.

Regarding this clone: Other DNA sequences in the same sample also yield this CDR3. V and J are TRBV7-9 and TRBJ1-4; D remains ambiguous. Trimming cost V 5 bases and J 8 bases, with 6 bases left between them. The CDR3 extends over 11 amino acids. CDR1 and CDR2 from the germline V gene are SEHNR and FQNEAQ (reference sequence). This chain's CDR3 is CASSSGEKLFF. In DNA, the CDR3 is TGTGCCAGCAGCAGCGGAGAAAAACTGTTTTTT.

The V gene is TRBV5-6, the J gene TRBJ1-1; 7 bases are shared with TRBD1. The junction had 7 bases not matched to a gene; V was cut back by 5 bases and J by 3 bases. Germline assignment: CDR1 SGHDT and CDR2 YYEEEE. The CDR3 loop spans 14 amino acids. The CDR3 here is CASSFPTGDTEAFF. CDR3 bases: TGTGCCAGCAGTTTCCCCACAGGGGACACTGAAGCTTTCTTT.

The genes are TRBV6-1 and TRBJ1-1; weak D call: TRBD1 (5 bases). Trimming took 3 bases from V and 2 from J, leaving 19 bases between them. The CDR3 runs 17 residues. The germline V gene has CDR1 MNHNS and CDR2 SASEGT. The CDR3 sequence is CASSEGPAQLVNTEAFF. CDR3 DNA sequence: TGTGCCAGCAGTGAGGGGCCAGCTCAGCTCGTCAACACTGAAGCTTTCTTT.

The chain recombines TRBV5-6 with TRBJ1-1; no clear D. This CDR3 is 13 amino acids long. Germline V lookup: CDR1 SGHDT, CDR2 YYEEEE. V lost 5 bases and J 4 bases, leaving 12 bases between the germline ends. The CDR3 DNA follows: TGTGCCAGCAGGTCGACGGGGATCACTGAAGCTTTCTTT. This translates into CASRSTGITEAFF. Based on the CDR3 plus reference TRBV5-6 and TRBJ1-1, the full variable domain is DAGVTQSPTHLIKTRGQQVTLRCSPKSGHDTVSWYQQALGQGPQFIFQYYEEEERQRGNFPDRFSGHQFPNYSSELNVNALLLGDSALYLCASRSTGITEAFFGQGTRLTVV.

The V and J genes are TRBV28 and TRBJ2-1, with D possibly matching TRBD2 (5 bases). V was clipped by 8 bases and J by 7 bases, with 9 bases between them. The CDR3 is 11 amino acids. Germline V gives CDR1 MDHEN, CDR2 SYDVKM. CDR3 bases: TGTGCCAGCCTCGGGGAGAATGAGCAGTTCTTC. Its protein is CASLGENEQFF.

The V call is TRBV30, the J call TRBJ2-7; D may be TRBD2 (6 bases). The ends were cut back, 1 base at V and 7 bases at J, with 8 bases in the middle. CDR1 is GTSNPN, CDR2 SVGIG, per germline (reference sequence). The CDR3 loop spans 11 amino acids. This CDR3 reads CAWSGGREQYF. CDR3 in DNA: TGTGCCTGGAGTGGGGGGAGGGAGCAGTACTTC.

The V and J genes are TRBV6-8 and TRBJ1-2; 11 bases are shared with TRBD1. From germline, CDR1 is MNHGY and CDR2 SAAAGT. V trimming: 2 bases; J trimming: 4 bases; junction bases outside the gene matches: 12. The CDR3 has 18 amino acids. The CDR3 DNA sequence: TGTGCCAGCAGTTACGGGGACAGGGGGTTGTATGAGGGCTATGGCTACACCTTC. Encoded protein: CASSYGDRGLYEGYGYTF.

In its sample, this clone was seen a few times. The V and J genes are TRBV7-8 and TRBJ1-1, with 9 bases aligning to TRBD1. The junction had 5 bases not matched to a gene; V was cut back by 5 bases and J by 1 base. CDR3 length equals 15 residues. CDR1 SGHVS and CDR2 FQNEAQ come from the germline V gene. CDR3 residues: CASSEHRGPNTEAFF. The CDR3 bases are TGTGCCAGCAGCGAGCACAGGGGGCCGAACACTGAAGCTTTCTTT.

V gene TRBV11-2 combines with J gene TRBJ2-3, with TRBD2 identical over 15 bases. The CDR3 is 18 residues long. Germline V lookup: CDR1 SGHAT, CDR2 FQNNGV. V lost 5 bases to trimming and J lost 3 bases; unmatched junction nucleotides: 9. The CDR3 loop reads CASSRGTSGGRSTDTQYF. The CDR3 DNA follows: TGTGCCAGCAGCCGGGGGACTAGCGGGGGGCGGTCGACAGATACGCAGTATTTT. Together with reference TRBV11-2 and TRBJ2-3, the CDR3 gives the full variable domain: EAGVAQSPRYKIIEKRQSVAFWCNPISGHATLYWYQQILGQGPKLLIQFQNNGVVDDSQLPKDRFSAERLKGVDSTLKIQPAKLEDSAVYLCASSRGTSGGRSTDTQYFGPGTRLTVL.

This rearrangement joins TRBV11-3 to TRBJ2-2; 7 nucleotides agree with TRBD2. Looked up from germline, CDR1 is SGHNT and CDR2 is YENEEA. This CDR3 region has 16 residues. Trimming removed 0 bases from V and 2 bases from J; junction bases left unmatched: 3. This CDR3 is CASSLETSFNTGELFF. The CDR3 DNA reads as TGTGCCAGCAGCTTAGAGACTAGCTTCAACACCGGGGAGCTGTTTTTT.

This clone was counted once. The CDR3 DNA follows: TGTGCCAGCTCCCGATTAGGAGGTAGCTCCTACAATGAGCAGTTCTTC. It is translated as CASSRLGGSSYNEQFF. The chain recombines TRBV18 with TRBJ2-1; weak D call: TRBD2 (5 bases). The germline gives CDR1 KGHSH, CDR2 LQKENI. The CDR3 runs 16 residues. V was clipped by 6 bases and J by 0 bases, with 15 bases between them.

The chain recombines TRBV14 with TRBJ1-1; D may be TRBD1 (5 bases). The CDR3 contains 13 residues. Deletions cut 4 bases from V and 6 bases from J, with 12 bases between. Germline CDR1 is SGHDN and CDR2 is FVKESK. The CDR3 region is CASSLNRGSEAFF. CDR3 nucleotide sequence: TGTGCCAGCAGCCTCAACCGGGGGTCTGAAGCTTTCTTT.

The rearrangement joins TRBV6-5 to TRBJ2-5; tentative D call: TRBD1 (5 bases). Trimming cost V 7 bases and J 1 base, with 16 bases left between them. The CDR3 covers 15 residues. Germline V CDR1 and CDR2: MNHEY, SVGAGI. The CDR3 DNA follows: TGTGCCAGCACTAAGACAGTCAGCCTCCAAGAGACCCAGTACTTC. Residues: CASTKTVSLQETQYF.

The V and J genes are TRBV6-5 and TRBJ2-3; D is ambiguous. V lost 5 bases and J lost 2, with 2 bases in between. This CDR3 region has 11 residues. In germline, CDR1 is MNHEY, CDR2 SVGAGI. The CDR3 reads CASSHTDTQYF. The CDR3 DNA is TGTGCCAGCAGTCACACAGATACGCAGTATTTT.

This rearrangement joins TRBV27 to TRBJ2-5, with D perhaps matching TRBD1 (5 bases). V lost 6 bases and J 1 base, leaving 12 bases between the germline ends. CDR1 and CDR2 from the germline V gene are MNHEY and SMNVEV (reference sequence). This CDR3 has 14 residues. CDR3 sequence: CASSRDRPQETQYF. In DNA, the CDR3 is TGTGCCAGCAGCCGAGACAGACCCCAAGAGACCCAGTACTTC.

J is TRBJ1-2 and V is TRBV13; 7 bases are a match to TRBD1. Trimming took 0 bases from V and 1 from J; bases not matched to a gene: 8. There are 17 residues in the CDR3. Germline CDR1 and CDR2: PRHDT and FYEKMQ (reference sequence). The chain's CDR3 is CASSLGPAGGINYGYTF. As DNA, the CDR3 is TGTGCCAGCAGCTTAGGCCCGGCAGGGGGAATTAACTATGGCTACACCTTC.

As to this clone: One junction end does not reproduce the germline sequence, and a read error may be involved. The chain employs TRBV3-1 (or the pseudogene TRBV3-2) and TRBJ1-4; no clear D gene. The DNA end favors TRBJ2-2, so the J call may be wrong. The CDR3 runs to 11 residues. In germline, CDR1 is LGHDT, CDR2 YNNKEL (reference sequence). CDR3 loop: CASSKERELFF. The CDR3 DNA reads TGTGCCAGCAGCAAAGAGAGGGAGCTGTTTTTT.

The gene calls are TRBV7-9 and TRBJ1-4; TRBD1 matches at 9 bases. The CDR3 runs to 14 residues. CDR1 is SEHNR, CDR2 FQNEAQ, per germline (reference sequence). V trimming: 5 bases; J trimming: 8 bases; junction bases outside the gene matches: 6. The CDR3 sequence: CASSPTGTGEKLFF. As DNA, the CDR3 is TGTGCCAGCAGCCCCACTGGGACAGGGGAAAAACTGTTTTTT.

The chain links TRBV27 to TRBJ2-5; 8 bases match TRBD1. CDR1 MNHEY and CDR2 SMNVEV come from the germline V gene (reference sequence). J gave up 5 bases and V 6 bases, and 5 bases lay outside the gene matches. The CDR3 spans 13 residues. CDR3 in amino acids: CASRLTGAETQYF. CDR3 DNA: TGTGCCAGCAGATTGACAGGGGCGGAGACCCAGTACTTC.